A single sample is the source of the 28 T cell receptor beta chains below, sequenced in a study of blood T cell repertoires in COVID-19. The data were produced by immunoSEQ multiplex PCR, yet TCRdb's version contains in-frame clones alone and is incomplete. The table shows fewer than 250,000 clones, with about 89% occurring only once. The sample taken for sequencing was PBMCs or T cells enriched from blood (not recorded which). These receptors came from a woman in her late teens or twenties who had recovered from COVID-19.

V and J are TRBV30 and TRBJ2-5, with TRBD2 as a possible D gene (5 bases). This CDR3 is built from 13 residues. Germline lookup yields CDR1 GTSNPN and CDR2 SVGIG (reference sequence). Trimming took off 2 bases at V and 4 bases at J, with 11 bases between the two ends. The CDR3 protein is CAWSSGLLETQYF. The CDR3 nucleotides are TGTGCCTGGAGTTCCGGACTGTTAGAGACCCAGTACTTC. Full variable domain (missing parts from reference TRBV30 and TRBJ2-5): SQTIHQWPATLVQPVGSPLSLECTVEGTSNPNLYWYRQAAGRGLQLLFYSVGIGQISSEVPQNLSASRPQDRQFILSSKKLLLSDSGFYLCAWSSGLLETQYFGPGTRLLVL.

This sequence joins TRBV5-1 and TRBJ2-1; possibly TRBD1 for D (6 bases). CDR1 and CDR2 from the germline V gene are SGHRS and YFSETQ. The germline V and J ends were trimmed by 0 bases and 8 bases, with 12 bases remaining between them. The CDR3 totals 14 residues. CDR3 sequence (DNA): TGCGCCAGCAGCTTGGCGCCCGACAGGTATGAGCAGTTCTTC. This gives the protein CASSLAPDRYEQFF.

This rearrangement joins TRBV30 to TRBJ1-5, with D perhaps TRBD1 (5 bases). Trimming took 0 bases from V and 10 from J, leaving 13 bases between them. Germline V gives CDR1 GTSNPN, CDR2 SVGIG (reference sequence). The CDR3 runs 13 residues. The CDR3 spells CAWSVEGEAPQHF. DNA for the CDR3: TGTGCCTGGAGTGTGGAAGGGGAAGCACCCCAGCATTTT.

The chain is built from TRBV5-1 and TRBJ2-7; 10 nucleotides agree with TRBD2. Germline values: CDR1 SGHRS, CDR2 YFSETQ. This CDR3 comprises 15 residues. V lost 4 bases, J lost 4 bases, and 8 bases stayed unmatched. The CDR3 nucleotides are TGCGCCAGCAGCCCGGGTCCTAGCGGGGGATACGAGCAGTACTTC. Its translation is CASSPGPSGGYEQYF. The whole variable domain, remainder taken from reference TRBV5-1 and TRBJ2-7, is KAGVTQTPRYLIKTRGQQVTLSCSPISGHRSVSWYQQTPGQGLQFLFEYFSETQRNKGNFPGRFSGRQFSNSRSEMNVSTLELGDSALYLCASSPGPSGGYEQYFGPGTRLTVT.

V gene TRBV7-9 combines with J gene TRBJ1-2; TRBD1 aligns across 7 bases. This CDR3 spans 15 amino acids. V lost 5 bases to trimming and J lost 1 base; unmatched junction nucleotides: 7. Germline V CDR1 and CDR2: SEHNR, FQNEAQ (reference sequence). In DNA form, the CDR3 reads TGTGCCAGCAGCCCTTCAGGGGGAAGTAACTATGGCTACACCTTC. Translation: CASSPSGGSNYGYTF.

The chain has TRBV5-1 and TRBJ2-1, with D hard to call. Germline-derived CDR1 and CDR2 are SGHRS and YFSETQ. The V end lost 7 bases, the J end lost 0 bases, and 11 bases lay between the germline ends. The CDR3 has 14 residues. CDR3 residues: CASREAGSYNEQFF. CDR3 DNA sequence: TGCGCCAGCCGCGAAGCAGGCTCCTACAATGAGCAGTTCTTC.

This chain uses TRBV7-9 with TRBJ2-3, with TRBD1 matching over 7 bases. The CDR3 extends over 16 amino acids. The germline gives CDR1 SEHNR, CDR2 FQNEAQ (reference sequence). V shed 1 base, J shed 2 bases, and the junction held 6 bases outside the gene matches. The CDR3 is CASSLGDRAHTDTQYF. CDR3 coding DNA: TGTGCCAGCAGCTTAGGCGACAGGGCCCACACAGATACGCAGTATTTT.

The V and J genes are TRBV15 and TRBJ2-1; 14 bases are shared with TRBD2. V lost 2 bases and J lost 8; bases outside the gene matches: 5. The CDR3 sequence is 16 residues long. The germline V gene has CDR1 LNHNV and CDR2 YYDKDF (reference sequence). CDR3 sequence: CATSRSTSGGAYEQFF. In nucleotides, the CDR3 is TGTGCCACCAGCAGATCGACTAGCGGGGGGGCATATGAGCAGTTCTTC.

This clone has a single count. The rearrangement links TRBV6-1 to TRBJ1-3, with D unresolved. V was trimmed by 0 bases and J by 2 bases, leaving 5 bases between them. The CDR3 is 14 amino acids. Germline CDR1 and CDR2: MNHNS and SASEGT. The chain's CDR3 is CASSEALPGNTIYF. CDR3 DNA: TGTGCCAGCAGTGAAGCACTGCCTGGAAACACCATATATTTT.

The chain combines TRBV27 with TRBJ2-1; 11 nucleotides align to TRBD2. The V segment lost 4 bases and the J segment 8 bases; nucleotides outside the gene matches: 13. The germline CDR1 and CDR2 sequences are MNHEY and SMNVEV (reference sequence). This CDR3 is 17 amino acids long. CDR3 sequence reads: CASSWIGTSGPRDEQFF. Written as DNA, the CDR3 is TGTGCCAGCAGTTGGATCGGGACTAGCGGCCCTCGGGATGAGCAGTTCTTC.

The chain couples TRBV4-2 to TRBJ2-3, with D possibly TRBD2 on 6 matching bases. V gave up 1 base and J gave up 3 bases, with 11 bases separating them. Germline loops: CDR1 LGHNA, CDR2 YNFKEQ. The CDR3 runs 15 residues. CDR3 DNA: TGTGCCAGCAGCCAAGTGGGGGGTCTTACAGATACGCAGTATTTT. Its protein product is CASSQVGGLTDTQYF.

In this sample, this clone turned up once. The rearrangement joins TRBV3-1 (or the pseudogene TRBV3-2) to TRBJ1-2; no definite D call. The ends were cut back, 4 bases at V and 3 bases at J, with 6 bases in the middle. CDR3 length: 12 amino acids. CDR1 is LGHDT, CDR2 YNNKEL, per germline (reference sequence). The CDR3 protein is CASSRVDYGYTF. CDR3 in DNA: TGTGCCAGCAGCCGAGTCGACTATGGCTACACCTTC.

This chain uses TRBV9 with TRBJ1-6; D not certain. V lost 3 bases, J lost 6 bases, and 7 bases lay in between. CDR3 length: 13 amino acids. CDR1 and CDR2 from the germline V gene are SGDLS and YYNGEE. In DNA form, the CDR3 reads TGTGCCAGCAGCGCAGGACTTAATTCACCCCTCCACTTT. It is translated as CASSAGLNSPLHF.

The chain is built from TRBV30 and TRBJ1-1, with D possibly TRBD1 on 5 matching bases. Germline V gives CDR1 GTSNPN, CDR2 SVGIG (reference sequence). Trimming shortened V by 4 bases and J by 9 bases, and 18 bases separated the two germline ends. This CDR3 region has 13 residues. CDR3: CAWIRWTPIQAFF. DNA of the CDR3: TGTGCCTGGATTAGGTGGACACCCATACAAGCTTTCTTT.

V and J are TRBV5-6 and TRBJ2-7; TRBD1 matches at 7 bases. The junction had 11 bases not matched to a gene; V was cut back by 7 bases and J by 7 bases. CDR3 size: 13 residues. Germline CDR1 is SGHDT and CDR2 is YYEEEE. The chain's CDR3 is CASHQGDRGEQYF. The CDR3 nucleotides are TGTGCCAGCCACCAGGGGGACCGAGGTGAGCAGTACTTC.

The chain employs TRBV10-3 and TRBJ2-5; 9 bases are a match to TRBD1. With V trimmed by 3 bases and J by 0 bases, 5 bases remained unmatched. Germline V lookup: CDR1 ENHRY, CDR2 SYGVKD. There are 16 residues in the CDR3. Written as DNA, the CDR3 is TGTGCCATCAGTGACACCCGACAGGGGGACCAAGAGACCCAGTACTTC. This gives the protein CAISDTRQGDQETQYF.

The chain joins TRBV6-5 to TRBJ2-1; 7 nucleotides agree with TRBD2. Germline loops: CDR1 MNHEY, CDR2 SVGAGI. The CDR3 covers 15 residues. V gave up 2 bases and J gave up 5 bases; unmatched junction bases: 6. CDR3 sequence reads: CASSYTSAGDNEQFF. In DNA form, the CDR3 reads TGTGCCAGCAGTTACACTAGCGCTGGTGACAATGAGCAGTTCTTC.

J is TRBJ1-1 and V is TRBV24-1, with TRBD1 matching 8 bases. CDR3 size: 16 residues. With 3 bases clipped from V and 7 bases from J, the junction kept 12 bases outside the gene matches. Germline V gene data show CDR1 as KGHDR and CDR2 as SFDVKD. Written as DNA, the CDR3 is TGTGCCACCAGTGATAGCGGGACAGGTGAACAGGATGAAGCTTTCTTT. Translating it yields CATSDSGTGEQDEAFF.

This clone has a single count. This rearrangement joins TRBV2 to TRBJ1-3; 9 bases line up with TRBD1. This CDR3 region has 15 residues. The V and J ends lost 5 bases and 3 bases, in that order; junction bases with no gene match: 5. Germline V gene lookup returns CDR1 SNHLY and CDR2 FYNNEI. The CDR3 DNA reads TGTGCCAGCAGTCCGGGGACAGGGTTTGGAAACACCATATATTTT. It is translated as CASSPGTGFGNTIYF.

This clone is medium-sized within its sample. V and J are TRBV7-7 and TRBJ2-1; no clear D. V was clipped by 1 base and J by 1 base, with 8 bases between them. The CDR3 runs 15 residues. Germline lookup yields CDR1 SSHAT and CDR2 FNYEAQ (reference sequence). The CDR3 protein is CASSLELRSYNEQFF. In DNA form, the CDR3 reads TGTGCCAGCAGCTTAGAGTTGAGGTCCTACAATGAGCAGTTCTTC.

This clone is a singleton in its sample. The rearrangement joins TRBV5-1 to TRBJ1-1; 7 bases agree with TRBD1. This CDR3 comprises 14 residues. CDR1 is SGHRS and CDR2 is YFSETQ in the germline V gene. The V and J ends lost 7 bases and 0 bases, in that order; junction bases with no gene match: 6. CDR3 DNA sequence: TGCGCCAGCGGGACAGACCTTCTGAACACTGAAGCTTTCTTT. Translation: CASGTDLLNTEAFF.

The chain links TRBV5-4 to TRBJ2-2; TRBD1 aligns across 7 bases. This CDR3 region has 14 residues. The J segment lost 2 bases and the V segment lost 4 bases, leaving 2 bases of the junction unmatched. Germline V gene sequence: CDR1 SGHNT, CDR2 YYREEE (reference sequence). DNA for the CDR3: TGTGCCAGCAGCGGACAGGCAAACACCGGGGAGCTGTTTTTT. Protein sequence: CASSGQANTGELFF. Together with reference TRBV5-4 and TRBJ2-2, the CDR3 gives the full variable domain: ETGVTQSPTHLIKTRGQQVTLRCSSQSGHNTVSWYQQALGQGPQFIFQYYREEENGRGNFPPRFSGLQFPNYSSELNVNALELDDSALYLCASSGQANTGELFFGEGSRLTVL.

The V and J genes are TRBV6-1 and TRBJ2-3; TRBD2 aligns across 9 bases. The germline V gene has CDR1 MNHNS and CDR2 SASEGT. The CDR3 is made up of 19 amino acids. V shed 0 bases, J shed 4 bases, and the junction held 14 bases outside the gene matches. CDR3 amino acids: CASSEASARLRGGSDTQYF. In DNA form, the CDR3 reads TGTGCCAGCAGTGAAGCCTCCGCACGTTTGCGGGGGGGCTCAGATACGCAGTATTTT.

This rearrangement joins TRBV28 to TRBJ2-7; TRBD1 matches 12 bases. CDR3 length: 16 residues. From germline, CDR1 is MDHEN and CDR2 SYDVKM. V lost 2 bases to trimming and J lost 4 bases; unmatched junction nucleotides: 6. CDR3 coding DNA: TGTGCCAGCAGTTTAGGTCTGGGACAGGGGGCGTACGAGCAGTACTTC. It codes for CASSLGLGQGAYEQYF.

The CDR3, as DNA: TGCGCCAGCAGCTTGGGGATTAGCGGGGGCTACAATGAGCAGTTCTTC. Residues: CASSLGISGGYNEQFF. V usage is TRBV5-1 and J usage is TRBJ2-1, with 9 positions matching TRBD2. The CDR3 is 16 residues long. V was clipped by 0 bases and J by 3 bases; unmatched bases: 4. Germline CDR1 SGHRS, CDR2 YFSETQ.

The chain recombines TRBV30 with TRBJ1-3; D remains unclear. CDR3 size: 14 residues. Germline V gene data show CDR1 as GTSNPN and CDR2 as SVGIG (reference sequence). The ends were cut back, 5 bases at V and 0 bases at J, with 11 bases in the middle. In nucleotides, the CDR3 is TGTGCCTGGGGGGAGGGTTTCTCTGGAAACACCATATATTTT. This gives the protein CAWGEGFSGNTIYF. Complete variable domain (other parts from reference TRBV30 and TRBJ1-3): SQTIHQWPATLVQPVGSPLSLECTVEGTSNPNLYWYRQAAGRGLQLLFYSVGIGQISSEVPQNLSASRPQDRQFILSSKKLLLSDSGFYLCAWGEGFSGNTIYFGEGSWLTVV.

The genes are TRBV5-8 and TRBJ2-5; TRBD2 matches 9 bases. The CDR3 runs 17 residues. The V and J ends lost 4 bases and 3 bases, in that order; junction bases with no gene match: 13. CDR1 and CDR2 from the germline V gene are SGHTS and YDEGEE. The CDR3 DNA reads TGTGCCAGCAGCGCCCCGGTTAGCGGGGGAGGAGAAGAGACCCAGTACTTC. This translates into CASSAPVSGGGEETQYF.

The chain couples TRBV28 to TRBJ2-6; 10 bases are shared with TRBD1. CDR1 is MDHEN, CDR2 SYDVKM, per germline. This CDR3 has 19 amino acids. With 3 bases clipped from V and 1 base from J, the junction kept 9 bases outside the gene matches. In DNA, the CDR3 is TGTGCCAGCAGTTTTTCCCCACGGACAGGGGGGTCTGGGGCCAACGTCCTGACTTTC. Its protein product is CASSFSPRTGGSGANVLTF. Full variable domain (outside the CDR3, taken from reference TRBV28 and TRBJ2-6): DVKVTQSSRYLVKRTGEKVFLECVQDMDHENMFWYRQDPGLGLRLIYFSYDVKMKEKGDIPEGYSVSREKKERFSLILESASTNQTSMYLCASSFSPRTGGSGANVLTFGAGSRLTVL.